One and the same sample provided the 5 T cell receptor beta chains below, sequenced in a study of blood T cell repertoires in COVID-19. Sequenced by immunoSEQ multiplex PCR; TCRdb stores in-frame clones only, minus some. Of roughly 230,000 clones listed, approximately 88% are singletons. The sample consisted of peripheral blood. The receptors originated from a man aged 35 to 55 with acute or convalescent COVID-19.

This chain links TRBV9 with TRBJ1-2; D remains unclear. The CDR3 loop spans 20 amino acids. Trimming pared 4 bases from V and 4 bases from J, leaving 32 bases between. Germline CDR1 SGDLS, CDR2 YYNGEE. The CDR3 spells CASSTSGSAGGKEARYGYTF. The CDR3 DNA follows: TGTGCCAGCAGCACAAGTGGGAGTGCTGGTGGGAAGGAGGCTCGCTATGGCTACACCTTC. The variable domain in full, completed from reference TRBV9 and TRBJ1-2, reads DSGVTQTPKHLITATGQRVTLRCSPRSGDLSVYWYQQSLDQGLQFLIQYYNGEERAKGNILERFSAQQFPDLHSELNLSSLELGDSALYFCASSTSGSAGGKEARYGYTFGSGTRLTVV.

This clone was observed a handful of times. The rearrangement uses TRBV3-1 (or the pseudogene TRBV3-2) and TRBJ1-2; a weak D match, TRBD1 (5 bases). V lost 0 bases to trimming and J lost 4 bases, with 12 bases between them. CDR3 length equals 15 residues. From germline, CDR1 is LGHDT and CDR2 YNNKEL (reference sequence). CDR3 sequence (DNA): TGTGCCAGCAGCCAAGATGGGGGAGGGCTCTATGGCTACACCTTC. This codes for CASSQDGGGLYGYTF.

The gene calls are TRBV18 and TRBJ2-7, with TRBD2 matching 12 bases. The CDR3 contains 15 residues. Per the germline V gene, CDR1 is KGHSH and CDR2 is LQKENI. With 0 bases clipped from V and 6 bases from J, the junction kept 3 bases outside the gene matches. CDR3 coding DNA: TGTGCCAGCTCACCACCAACTAGCGGGAGGCTCGAGCAGTACTTC. Protein sequence: CASSPPTSGRLEQYF. Based on the CDR3 plus reference TRBV18 and TRBJ2-7, the full variable domain is NAGVMQNPRHLVRRRGQEARLRCSPMKGHSHVYWYRQLPEEGLKFMVYLQKENIIDESGMPKERFSAEFPKEGPSILRIQQVVRGDSAAYFCASSPPTSGRLEQYFGPGTRLTVT.

In its sample, this clone was seen a few times. This rearrangement joins TRBV7-6 to TRBJ2-7; TRBD1 matches at 11 bases. The CDR3 consists of 14 residues. The germline CDR1 and CDR2 sequences are SGHVS and FNYEAQ. Unmatched junction bases numbered 7, after V lost 5 bases and J lost 7 bases. This CDR3 reads CASSQSRDRGEQYF. The CDR3 DNA is TGTGCCAGCAGCCAAAGCCGGGACAGGGGGGAGCAGTACTTC.

V is TRBV7-2 and J is TRBJ2-7; D not resolved. The ends were cut back, 5 bases at V and 13 bases at J, with 18 bases in the middle. Germline loops: CDR1 SGHTA, CDR2 FQGNSA. The CDR3 consists of 12 residues. Here the CDR3 reads CASSDMTGSRYF. Here the CDR3 DNA reads TGTGCCAGCAGCGATATGACGGGTTCACGATACTTC.